This T cell receptor beta chain was recovered during a study of blood T cell repertoires in COVID-19. Background on the study: Samples came from the United States, Italy and Spain, spanning acute and convalescent COVID-19. Sources were T cells, B-cell-depleted T cells, or PBMCs; the material itself was cDNA or gDNA.

The V gene end was trimmed by 5 bases and the J gene end by 4 bases; junction bases not matched to a gene: 1. CDR3 length: 13 amino acids. Per the germline V gene, CDR1 is LNHDA and CDR2 is SQIVND (reference sequence). Original data processing: Quantification of nucleated cells was approximated via reference gene primer amplification. Generated by immunoSEQ multiplex PCR, the TCRdb table keeps only in-frame clones and is missing some. The V and J calls and clone size come from that table; D and trimming were worked out from the DNA. The sample lists about 210,000 clones; roughly four fifths were seen once.

Sequenced input: peripheral blood. This clonotype was sampled from a woman in her thirties or forties with acute or convalescent COVID-19. The chain carries TRBV19 and TRBJ2-3; 9 bases are shared with TRBD2. The CDR3 loop reads CASSLAGADTQYF. The CDR3 bases are TGTGCCAGTAGTTTAGCGGGAGCAGATACGCAGTATTTT.